These 5 T cell receptor beta chains were all obtained from the same sample, sequenced in a study of cytomegalovirus exposure and HLA in healthy donors. With 60 Vbeta and 13 Jbeta primers, the PCR was carried out. TCRdb's copy holds only in-frame clones and misses some; the assay was immunoSEQ multiplex PCR. The sample contains 120,000 or so clones, around 80% of which appear only once. The sequenced sample consisted of PBMCs. The origin of the receptors is a woman aged 18-35 years in good health and CMV-seronegative.

The genes are TRBV5-1 and TRBJ2-2; D remains ambiguous. The germline gives CDR1 SGHRS, CDR2 YFSETQ. Deletions cut 4 bases from V and 3 bases from J, with 16 bases between. The CDR3 runs 16 residues. CDR3 region: CASSPPRSTHTGELFF. CDR3 DNA: TGCGCCAGCAGCCCACCTAGATCGACCCACACCGGGGAGCTGTTTTTT.

The chain links TRBV5-1 to TRBJ2-2; D is perhaps TRBD1 (5 bases). In germline, CDR1 is SGHRS, CDR2 YFSETQ. V lost 0 bases, J lost 6 bases, and 12 bases lay in between. The CDR3 sequence is 15 residues long. CDR3 bases: TGCGCCAGCAGCTTGGCCCAGGGTCGGGCCGGGGAGCTGTTTTTT. Encoded protein: CASSLAQGRAGELFF.

The chain couples TRBV5-1 to TRBJ1-3, with a possible D match to TRBD1 (5 bases). Germline V lookup: CDR1 SGHRS, CDR2 YFSETQ. The CDR3 is 14 amino acids. V was shortened by 0 bases and J by 2 bases, with 6 bases between the two germline ends. For the CDR3, the DNA is TGCGCCAGCAGCTTGGGGGGCCCTGGAAACACCATATATTTT. It is translated as CASSLGGPGNTIYF. The entire variable domain, with the rest obtained from reference TRBV5-1 and TRBJ1-3, is as follows: KAGVTQTPRYLIKTRGQQVTLSCSPISGHRSVSWYQQTPGQGLQFLFEYFSETQRNKGNFPGRFSGRQFSNSRSEMNVSTLELGDSALYLCASSLGGPGNTIYFGEGSWLTVV.

The rearrangement uses TRBV29-1 and TRBJ1-2; TRBD1 is a possible D gene (5 bases). Germline loops: CDR1 SQVTM, CDR2 ANQGSEA. CDR3 length equals 13 residues. The germline V and J ends were trimmed by 3 bases and 1 base, with 9 bases remaining between them. DNA for the CDR3: TGCAGCGTTGAGGGGGGGATTAACTATGGCTACACCTTC. Translated, it gives CSVEGGINYGYTF.

The V call is TRBV10-3, the J call TRBJ2-7; 11 bases are shared with TRBD2. The CDR3 totals 15 residues. CDR1 is ENHRY, CDR2 SYGVKD, per germline. The junction had 5 bases not matched to a gene; V was cut back by 6 bases and J by 1 base. CDR3 DNA sequence: TGTGCCATCAGCGGACTAGCGGGTACATCCTACGAGCAGTACTTC. It is translated as CAISGLAGTSYEQYF.